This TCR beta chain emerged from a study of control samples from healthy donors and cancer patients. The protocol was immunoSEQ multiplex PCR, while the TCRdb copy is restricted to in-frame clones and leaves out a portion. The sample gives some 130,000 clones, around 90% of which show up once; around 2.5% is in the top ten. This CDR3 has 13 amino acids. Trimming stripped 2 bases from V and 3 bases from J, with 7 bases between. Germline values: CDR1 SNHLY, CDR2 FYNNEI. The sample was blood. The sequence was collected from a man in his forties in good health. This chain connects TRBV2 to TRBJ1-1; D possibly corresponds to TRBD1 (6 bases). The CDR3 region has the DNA TGTGCCAGCAGTGAAAACAGGGACACTGAAGCTTTCTTT. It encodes CASSENRDTEAFF.